This T cell receptor beta chain was captured in a study of blood T cell repertoires in COVID-19. About the study: The United States, Italy and Spain were the sources of the acute and convalescent COVID-19 samples. PBMCs, B-cell-depleted T cells, or T cells were the source of the cDNA or gDNA that made up the material.

The V gene end was trimmed by 1 base and the J gene end by 1 base; junction bases not matched to a gene: 8. This CDR3 has 17 residues. Germline loops: CDR1 SSHAT, CDR2 FNYEAQ (reference sequence). The assay was immunoSEQ multiplex PCR, and TCRdb's table has in-frame clones only and misses some. The repertoire consists of about 89,000 clones, with roughly 80% occurring once and the leading ten covering 15% to 20%. The chain recombines TRBV7-7 with TRBJ2-3, with 7 bases lining up with TRBD2. Material for sequencing was peripheral blood. The origin of this receptor is a woman of 80 years or more with acute or convalescent COVID-19. The CDR3 coding sequence is TGTGCCAGCAGCTTAGTGCCCGGCGGGGGAGGCACAGATACGCAGTATTTT. The encoded protein is CASSLVPGGGGTDTQYF.